This TCR beta chain was identified during a study of T cell responses to AZD1222 COVID-19 vaccine. On this clone: Its antigen remains unidentified.

Findings and caveats of the study: Baseline testing showed seropositivity in only a handful of AZD1222 recipients. There were mostly white British donors and more females than males, and clonal diversity was possibly underestimated.

Sequenced by immunoSEQ multiplex PCR; TCRdb stores in-frame clones only, minus some. In the table there are approximately 80,000 clones, approximately 90% of which are singletons. The length of the CDR3 is 16 residues. V gave up 1 base and J gave up 7 bases, with 16 bases separating them. CDR1 and CDR2 from the germline V gene are LNHNV and YYDKDF (reference sequence). The chain combines TRBV15 with TRBJ1-4; D is possibly TRBD1 (5 bases). The sequences come from peripheral blood, collected 28 days after the second AZD1222 dose. This receptor was taken from an adult who received the AZD1222 COVID-19 vaccine. The chain's CDR3 is CATSRALTGVSEKLFF. DNA of the CDR3: TGTGCCACCAGCAGAGCCCTTACAGGCGTGAGTGAAAAACTGTTTTTT.